The clone carrying this TCR beta chain came up a few times. Its antigen is undetermined. Splitting of each subset's genomic DNA was done evenly across several immunoSEQ plates. Per the original methods: Filtering of immunoSEQ junctional sequences could not match full-length read filtering. Data came from immunoSEQ multiplex PCR; TCRdb stores just in-frame clones and leaves some out. The V and J calls and the clone size are those of that table, but D and trimming were determined from the DNA. The sample yields about 820,000 clones, roughly 92% seen once. The data derive from a study of shared clonotypes between healthy human individuals. Study-wide results and limits: Estimated clonotype richness was generally higher in naive than memory subsets. Represented diversity (both genetic and exposure-history) was limited by the small number of donors.

Naive CD8 cells, CD45RO-negative and positively selected for CCR7, excluded terminally differentiated effector memory CD45RA+ cells. The CDR3 loop spans 15 amino acids. Losses at the gene ends were 5 bases for V and 2 bases for J; bases not matched to a gene: 6. The V gene's germline CDR1 is SEHNR and CDR2 FQNEAQ (reference sequence). This rearrangement joins TRBV7-9 to TRBJ1-5; 7 positions agree with TRBD1. The specimen was naive CD8+ T cells sorted from blood. The sequence came from a young man in good health. For the CDR3, the DNA is TGTGCCAGCAGCGTTACAGGGGAGGGCAATCAGCCCCAGCATTTT. Amino acid sequence: CASSVTGEGNQPQHF.